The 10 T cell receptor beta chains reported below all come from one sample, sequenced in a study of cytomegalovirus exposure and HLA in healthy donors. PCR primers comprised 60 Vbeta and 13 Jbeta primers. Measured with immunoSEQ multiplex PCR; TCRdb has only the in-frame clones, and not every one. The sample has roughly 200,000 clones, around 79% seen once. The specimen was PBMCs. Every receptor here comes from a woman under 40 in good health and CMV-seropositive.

In nucleotides, the CDR3 is TGTGCCAGCAGCTTGACAGACGAAGCTTTCTTT. Residues: CASSLTDEAFF. The gene calls are TRBV5-6 and TRBJ1-1; no definite D call. CDR1 is SGHDT, CDR2 YYEEEE, per germline. V gave up 1 base and J gave up 8 bases, with 6 bases separating them. CDR3 length equals 11 residues.

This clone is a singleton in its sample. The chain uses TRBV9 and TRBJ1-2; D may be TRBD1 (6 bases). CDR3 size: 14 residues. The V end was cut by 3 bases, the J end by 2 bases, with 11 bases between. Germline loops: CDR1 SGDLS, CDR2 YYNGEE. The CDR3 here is CASSGYRDNYGYTF. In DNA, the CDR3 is TGTGCCAGCAGCGGATACAGGGACAACTATGGCTACACCTTC.

The CDR3 nucleotides read TGTGCCAGCTGCGAGGGCCCACGGAATTCACCCCTCCACTTT. It codes for CASCEGPRNSPLHF. The V gene is TRBV2, the J gene TRBJ1-6; D not resolved. The CDR3 has 14 amino acids. V lost 8 bases, J lost 7 bases, and 15 bases lay in between. The V gene's germline CDR1 is SNHLY and CDR2 FYNNEI. Combining the CDR3 with reference TRBV2 and TRBJ1-6 gives the whole variable domain EPEVTQTPSHQVTQMGQEVILRCVPISNHLYFYWYRQILGQKVEFLVSFYNNEISEKSEIFDDQFSVERPDGSNFTLKIRSTKLEDSAMYFCASCEGPRNSPLHFGNGTRLTVT.

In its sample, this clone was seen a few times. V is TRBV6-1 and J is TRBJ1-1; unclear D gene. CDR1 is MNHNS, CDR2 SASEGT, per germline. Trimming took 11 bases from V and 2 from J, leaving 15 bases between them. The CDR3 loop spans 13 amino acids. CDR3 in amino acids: CAANGEGNTEAFF. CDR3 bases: TGTGCCGCTAATGGCGAGGGTAACACTGAAGCTTTCTTT.

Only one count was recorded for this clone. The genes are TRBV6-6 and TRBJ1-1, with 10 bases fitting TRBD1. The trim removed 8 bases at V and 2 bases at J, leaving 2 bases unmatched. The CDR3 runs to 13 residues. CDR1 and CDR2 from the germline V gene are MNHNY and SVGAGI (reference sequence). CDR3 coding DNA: TGTGCCAGCGGGACAGGGGTAAACACTGAAGCTTTCTTT. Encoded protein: CASGTGVNTEAFF.

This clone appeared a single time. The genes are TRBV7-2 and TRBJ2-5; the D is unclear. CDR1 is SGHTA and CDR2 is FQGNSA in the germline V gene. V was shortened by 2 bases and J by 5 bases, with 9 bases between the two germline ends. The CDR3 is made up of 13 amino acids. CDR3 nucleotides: TGTGCCAGCAGCTTATTGTTTCTGGAGACCCAGTACTTC. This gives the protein CASSLLFLETQYF.

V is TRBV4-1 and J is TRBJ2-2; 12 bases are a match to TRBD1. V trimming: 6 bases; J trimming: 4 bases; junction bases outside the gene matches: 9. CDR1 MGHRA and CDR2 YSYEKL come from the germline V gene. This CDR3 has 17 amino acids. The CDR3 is CASRSGTGGRGTGELFF. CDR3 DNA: TGCGCCAGCAGATCCGGGACAGGGGGCCGCGGCACCGGGGAGCTGTTTTTT.

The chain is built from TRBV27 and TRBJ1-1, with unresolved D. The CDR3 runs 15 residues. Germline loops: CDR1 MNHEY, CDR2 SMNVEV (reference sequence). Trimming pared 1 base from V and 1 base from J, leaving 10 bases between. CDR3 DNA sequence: TGTGCCAGCAGTTTATTCACGGGAGAGAACACTGAAGCTTTCTTT. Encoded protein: CASSLFTGENTEAFF.

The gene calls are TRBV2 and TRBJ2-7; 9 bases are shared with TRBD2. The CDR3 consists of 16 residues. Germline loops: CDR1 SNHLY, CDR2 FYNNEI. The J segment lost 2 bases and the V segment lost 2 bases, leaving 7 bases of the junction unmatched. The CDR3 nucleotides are TGTGCCAGCAGTGAAATTGGGGCTAGCGGGGCCTACGAGCAGTACTTC. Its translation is CASSEIGASGAYEQYF.

The CDR3 reads CASTPPFGMGRSQYF. For the CDR3, the DNA is TGTGCCAGCACCCCTCCGTTCGGGATGGGGAGATCCCAGTACTTC. V usage is TRBV7-2 and J usage is TRBJ2-5; a possible D gene is TRBD2 (5 bases). Trimming pared 7 bases from V and 9 bases from J, leaving 24 bases between. Germline CDR1 is SGHTA and CDR2 is FQGNSA. The CDR3 runs 15 residues.